This T cell receptor (beta chain) was documented in a study of cytomegalovirus exposure and HLA in healthy donors. As to this clone: Its antigen remains unidentified.

CDR3 length: 13 amino acids. The V end was cut by 5 bases, the J end by 4 bases, with 12 bases between. Germline CDR1 is MNHEY and CDR2 is SMNVEV (reference sequence). Overall study findings and caveats: A prior analysis recorded that most TCR beta V segments were productive about 90% or about 30% of the time.

PCR was performed using 60 Vbeta and 13 Jbeta primers. Generated by immunoSEQ multiplex PCR, the TCRdb table keeps only in-frame clones and is missing some. Among some 200,000 clones listed, approximately 80% were seen once. The origin of this receptor is a woman between 18 and 29 years old in good health and CMV-seronegative. J is TRBJ2-7 and V is TRBV27; D possibly corresponds to TRBD1 (6 bases). The sequenced sample was PBMCs. The CDR3 region is CASSQTGSYEQYF. As DNA, the CDR3 is TGTGCCAGCAGTCAAACAGGGAGTTACGAGCAGTACTTC.